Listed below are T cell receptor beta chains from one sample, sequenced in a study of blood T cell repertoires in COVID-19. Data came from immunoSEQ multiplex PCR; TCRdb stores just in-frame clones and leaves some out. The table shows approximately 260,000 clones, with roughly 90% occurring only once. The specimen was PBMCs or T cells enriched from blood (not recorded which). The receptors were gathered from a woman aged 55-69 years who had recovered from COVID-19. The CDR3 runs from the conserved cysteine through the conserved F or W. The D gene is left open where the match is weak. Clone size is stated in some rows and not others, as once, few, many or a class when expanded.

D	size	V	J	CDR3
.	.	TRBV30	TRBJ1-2	CAWSPGGIYGYTF
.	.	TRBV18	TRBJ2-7	CASSPENSRVYEQYF
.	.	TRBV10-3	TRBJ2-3	CAISEGRGGDTQYF
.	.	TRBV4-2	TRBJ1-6	CASSQDSFDSPLHF
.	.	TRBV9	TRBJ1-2	CASSVDNRNYGYTF
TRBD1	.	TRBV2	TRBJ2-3	CASRSTGGSDTQYF
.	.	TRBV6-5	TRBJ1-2	CASSLQGNYGYTF
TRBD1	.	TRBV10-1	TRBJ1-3	CASSPTGGSGNTIYF
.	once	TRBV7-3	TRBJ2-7	CASSEQGWGGEQYF
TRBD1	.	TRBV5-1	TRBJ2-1	CASSSYPGGLYNEQFF
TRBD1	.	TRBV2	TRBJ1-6	CASSLTGVGAGSPLHF
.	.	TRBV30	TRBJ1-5	CAWSVQDGRVPQHF
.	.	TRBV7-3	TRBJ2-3	CASSLQGIGTDTQYF
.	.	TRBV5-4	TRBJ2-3	CASSLGRRTDTQYF
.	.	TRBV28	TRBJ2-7	CASSVPTPYEQYF
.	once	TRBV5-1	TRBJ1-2	CASSLGHTADYGYTF
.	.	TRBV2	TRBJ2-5	CASSGGLWETQYF
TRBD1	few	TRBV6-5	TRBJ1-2	CASTSGGQGADGYTF
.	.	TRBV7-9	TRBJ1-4	CASSSGRGNEKLFF
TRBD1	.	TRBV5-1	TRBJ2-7	CASSWRGQGNHEQYF
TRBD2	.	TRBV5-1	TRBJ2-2	CASSLGAGDHTGELFF
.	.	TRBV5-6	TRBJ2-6	CASSFGGASGANVLTF
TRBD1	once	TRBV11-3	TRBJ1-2	CASSLPGHRGGYTF
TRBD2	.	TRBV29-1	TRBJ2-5	CSVRGGAQETQYF
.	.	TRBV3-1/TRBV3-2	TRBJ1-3	CASSQLEGNTIYF